One and the same sample provided the 22 T cell receptor beta chains below, sequenced in a study of response to subunit inactivated influenza vaccine. In TCRdb, the RT-PCR reads were re-called with MiXCR into one record per CDR3 protein. This repertoire shows hundreds of thousands of distinct CDR3 sequences, 7.6% found once; its top ten account for around 13%. The sequencing used PBMCs from blood, collected roughly 24 months after vaccination. These receptors all stem from a man in his fifties or sixties who received an inactivated influenza vaccine.

This clonotype was picked up many times. This chain uses TRBV30 with TRBJ1-5, with D uncertain. The CDR3 has 13 residues. In germline, CDR1 is GTSNPN, CDR2 SVGIG (reference sequence). V lost 0 bases and J lost 6, with 9 bases in between. This CDR3 is CAWSVGPLQPQHF. The CDR3 DNA reads as TGTGCCTGGAGTGTTGGCCCCCTTCAGCCCCAGCATTTT.

There are a few counts of this clonotype. V gene TRBV15 combines with J gene TRBJ2-4; D tentatively fits TRBD1 or TRBD2 (5 bases each). This CDR3 comprises 13 residues. Trimming left V 8 bases short and J 0 bases short, with 8 bases between. Germline values: CDR1 LNHNV, CDR2 YYDKDF (reference sequence). The CDR3 spells CATGGAAKNIQYF. DNA of the CDR3: TGTGCCACCGGGGGAGCAGCCAAAAACATTCAGTACTTC.

The chain combines TRBV18 with TRBJ2-6; D is unclear. The CDR3 is 17 amino acids. From germline, CDR1 is KGHSH and CDR2 LQKENI. V was clipped by 3 bases and J by 0 bases, with 12 bases between them. The DNA for the CDR3 is TGTGCCAGCTCACCTGGTGTCAGCCCCTCTGGGGCCAACGTCCTGACTTTC. Its protein product is CASSPGVSPSGANVLTF.

The rearrangement uses TRBV4-1 and TRBJ1-1; D is uncertain. This CDR3 has 11 amino acids. CDR1 and CDR2 (germline): MGHRA, YSYEKL. The V end was cut by 8 bases, the J end by 1 base, with 5 bases between. CDR3 bases: TGCGCCAGCTTTGAGAACACTGAAGCTTTCTTT. This sequence encodes CASFENTEAFF.

This clonotype has ten or more counts. The chain employs TRBV10-2 and TRBJ1-1, with 7 bases matching TRBD1. The CDR3 is 16 amino acids. Germline V gives CDR1 WSHSY, CDR2 SAAADI. Germline trimming cut 4 bases from V and 6 bases from J; bases unmatched to any gene: 14. CDR3 in DNA: TGCGCCAGCAGTGTGGCCAGGGGGGCCCCTGGACCTGAAGCTTTCTTT. It encodes CASSVARGAPGPEAFF.

This chain uses TRBV7-2 with TRBJ2-5; the D call may be TRBD1 or TRBD2 (5 bases each). The germline gives CDR1 SGHTA, CDR2 FQGNSA. The CDR3 length is 14 residues. Trimming shortened V by 5 bases and J by 1 base, and 11 bases separated the two germline ends. CDR3 DNA: TGTGCCAGCAGCCGGGGACCAGTCCAAGAGACCCAGTACTTC. This translates into CASSRGPVQETQYF.

This clonotype was seen only a few times. The J gene is TRBJ2-7, the V gene TRBV6-2 or TRBV6-3; TRBD1 matches at 11 bases. The CDR3 has 18 residues. Germline V gene data show CDR1 as MNHEY and CDR2 as SVGEGT. J was trimmed by 1 base and V by 0 bases; bases with no gene match: 8. The CDR3 reads CASSYSLLGQGVSYEQYF. The CDR3 region has the DNA TGTGCCAGCAGTTACTCTCTTTTGGGACAGGGGGTTTCCTACGAGCAGTACTTC.

This clonotype was seen repeatedly, ten times or more. The chain couples TRBV28 to TRBJ2-1; the D gene is possibly TRBD1 (6 bases). V shed 4 bases and J shed 6 bases, with 19 bases lying between them. The V gene's germline CDR1 is MDHEN and CDR2 SYDVKM. This CDR3 comprises 16 residues. This CDR3 is CASSSPVRGFGNEQFF. CDR3 in DNA: TGTGCCAGCAGTTCACCTGTGAGGGGGTTTGGCAATGAGCAGTTCTTC. The full variable domain, with the rest looked up from reference TRBV28 and TRBJ2-1, is DVKVTQSSRYLVKRTGEKVFLECVQDMDHENMFWYRQDPGLGLRLIYFSYDVKMKEKGDIPEGYSVSREKKERFSLILESASTNQTSMYLCASSSPVRGFGNEQFFGPGTRLTVL.

This clonotype was observed a few times. This rearrangement joins TRBV7-6 to TRBJ2-1; TRBD2 matches 13 bases. The ends lost 5 bases at V and 8 bases at J; junction bases unmatched: 6. Germline CDR1 is SGHVS and CDR2 is FNYEAQ. This CDR3 region has 15 residues. This CDR3 reads CASSLGLAGDDEQFF. The CDR3 nucleotides are TGTGCCAGCAGCCTAGGACTAGCGGGAGACGATGAGCAGTTCTTC.

A few counts support this clonotype. The J gene is TRBJ1-5, the V gene TRBV6-5; 9 bases fit TRBD1. The CDR3 is 16 residues long. The junction had 4 bases not matched to a gene; V was cut back by 0 bases and J by 4 bases. CDR1 is MNHEY and CDR2 is SVGAGI in the germline V gene. The CDR3 DNA sequence: TGTGCCAGCAGTTACTCGGACAGGGGAAGGAATCAGCCCCAGCATTTT. Amino acid sequence: CASSYSDRGRNQPQHF.

This clonotype was recorded at least ten times. The V gene is TRBV6-1, the J gene TRBJ1-5, with D unresolved. V was clipped by 5 bases and J by 1 base, with 12 bases between them. Per the germline V gene, CDR1 is MNHNS and CDR2 is SASEGT. The CDR3 runs to 15 residues. The CDR3 DNA follows: TGTGCCAGCAGTACCCGGGCTCTGAGCAATCAGCCCCAGCATTTT. Translated, it gives CASSTRALSNQPQHF.

There are many counts of this clonotype. J is TRBJ2-7 and V is TRBV3-1; 10 nucleotides align to TRBD2. J was trimmed by 3 bases and V by 1 base; bases with no gene match: 3. Per the germline V gene, CDR1 is LGHDT and CDR2 is YNNKEL (reference sequence). The CDR3 runs to 15 residues. CDR3 sequence: CASSQAAGGHYEQYF. In DNA, the CDR3 is TGTGCCAGCAGCCAAGCAGCGGGGGGGCACTACGAGCAGTACTTC.

This clonotype was seen repeatedly, ten times or more. Here the CDR3 reads CAWSVLGRAAREVGAFF. The CDR3 DNA reads TGTGCCTGGAGTGTATTGGGGCGTGCAGCCAGGGAAGTCGGAGCTTTCTTT. V and J are TRBV30 and TRBJ1-1, with D perhaps TRBD1 (5 bases). CDR1 GTSNPN and CDR2 SVGIG come from the germline V gene (reference sequence). V dropped 0 bases and J dropped 10 bases, with 27 bases sitting between them. The CDR3 extends over 17 amino acids.

This clonotype was detected ten times or more. The gene calls are TRBV29-1 and TRBJ2-6; D unresolved. V was trimmed by 4 bases and J by 1 base, leaving 8 bases between them. Germline V lookup: CDR1 SQVTM, CDR2 ANQGSEA. The CDR3 length is 14 residues. The CDR3 spells CSVVLISGANVLTF. CDR3 coding DNA: TGCAGCGTTGTGCTGATATCTGGGGCCAACGTCCTGACTTTC.

This clonotype appeared many times. CDR3 coding DNA: TGCGCCAGCAGCCAACGGCAGGGTGGAAACAATGAGCAGTTCTTC. This gives the protein CASSQRQGGNNEQFF. The chain is built from TRBV4-3 and TRBJ2-1; the D gene is possibly TRBD1 (5 bases). The germline V and J ends were trimmed by 2 bases and 5 bases, with 13 bases remaining between them. The CDR3 contains 15 residues. Germline V gene sequence: CDR1 LGHNA, CDR2 YSLEER.

This clonotype showed up many times. The chain has TRBV7-2 and TRBJ2-1, with 10 bases fitting TRBD2. CDR1 is SGHTA and CDR2 is FQGNSA in the germline V gene. V was clipped by 5 bases and J by 11 bases; unmatched bases: 9. This CDR3 spans 14 amino acids. The CDR3 spells CASSPLGLARQQFF. The CDR3 coding sequence is TGTGCCAGCAGCCCCTTGGGACTAGCGAGACAGCAGTTCTTC.

This clonotype was found many times. The rearrangement joins TRBV12-3 or TRBV12-4 to TRBJ2-1; D not certain. CDR3 size: 15 residues. Trimming shortened V by 3 bases and J by 0 bases, and 9 bases separated the two germline ends. CDR3 amino acids: CASSFGSHSYNEQFF. In DNA form, the CDR3 reads TGTGCCAGCAGTTTTGGTTCCCACTCCTACAATGAGCAGTTCTTC.

This chain connects TRBV12-3 or TRBV12-4 to TRBJ2-3, with D perhaps TRBD2 (6 bases). The CDR3 has 16 amino acids. The germline V and J ends were trimmed by 5 bases and 0 bases, with 15 bases remaining between them. The CDR3 sequence is CASSEEVAGSTDTQYF. The DNA of the CDR3 is TGTGCCAGCAGTGAGGAAGTTGCGGGGAGCACAGATACGCAGTATTTT.

This clonotype was found many times. This chain connects TRBV20-1 to TRBJ1-1; no definite D call. The CDR3 has 14 residues. The ends were cut back, 7 bases at V and 0 bases at J, with 15 bases in the middle. Germline V gene sequence: CDR1 DFQATT, CDR2 SNEGSKA (reference sequence). For the CDR3, the DNA is TGCAGTGTTCAAACGGGTGGCGTGAACACTGAAGCTTTCTTT. This translates into CSVQTGGVNTEAFF.

This clonotype appeared many times. The chain joins TRBV4-3 to TRBJ2-2; 10 bases are a match to TRBD2. Trimming took 0 bases from V and 1 from J; bases not matched to a gene: 5. CDR3 size: 18 residues. Germline assignment: CDR1 LGHNA and CDR2 YSLEER. The CDR3 region is CASSQDPSGGGNTGELFF. The CDR3 DNA sequence: TGCGCCAGCAGCCAAGATCCTAGCGGGGGTGGGAACACCGGGGAGCTGTTTTTT.

This clonotype was seen a single time. V gene TRBV6-6 combines with J gene TRBJ2-5; tentative D call: TRBD2 (6 bases). This CDR3 region has 12 residues. Germline values: CDR1 MNHNY, CDR2 SVGAGI (reference sequence). The germline V and J ends were trimmed by 5 bases and 10 bases, with 14 bases remaining between them. CDR3 DNA: TGTGCCAGCAGTGGACGGGGGTCGGACCAGTACTTC. This sequence encodes CASSGRGSDQYF.

This clonotype was counted only a few times. The rearrangement joins TRBV4-2 to TRBJ1-6; maybe TRBD1 (5 bases). Trimming removed 3 bases from V and 0 bases from J, with 21 bases in between. Germline CDR1 reads LGHNA; CDR2 reads YNFKEQ. The CDR3 contains 20 residues. The CDR3 DNA follows: TGTGCCAGCAGCCACCCAAGAGGGACGGCTGACAGCTCCTATAATTCACCCCTCCACTTT. Translation gives CASSHPRGTADSSYNSPLHF.